The 18 T cell receptor beta chains below were found in one sample sequenced in a study of neoadjuvant anti-PD-1 for oral cavity cancer. TCRdb's table, derived via immunoSEQ multiplex PCR, lists solely in-frame clones and lacks some. The sample has around 8,900 clones, 60% to 75% seen once. Time point described: after neoadjuvant nivolumab, at surgical resection. The sample in question was PBMCs, obtained after nivolumab (anti-PD-1) treatment. These receptors all stem from a person aged 35-80 years with oral cavity squamous cell carcinoma.

The chain joins TRBV28 to TRBJ2-7; D is possibly TRBD1 or TRBD2 (5 bases each). Trimming took 3 bases from V and 1 from J, leaving 10 bases between them. Germline values: CDR1 MDHEN, CDR2 SYDVKM. This CDR3 comprises 14 residues. The CDR3, as DNA: TGTGCCAGCAGTTTCGGGACCCTTTCCTACGAGCAGTACTTC. Its translation: CASSFGTLSYEQYF.

The genes are TRBV7-8 and TRBJ1-5; D not certain. Germline CDR1 reads SGHVS; CDR2 reads FQNEAQ. Trimming left V 4 bases short and J 3 bases short, with 10 bases between. The CDR3 is 14 amino acids. This chain's CDR3 is CASSSGRFNQPQHF. The CDR3 DNA follows: TGTGCCAGCAGCTCAGGACGGTTCAATCAGCCCCAGCATTTT. Variable domain in full (rest from reference TRBV7-8 and TRBJ1-5): GAGVSQSPRYKVAKRGQDVALRCDPISGHVSLFWYQQALGQGPEFLTYFQNEAQLDKSGLPSDRFFAERPEGSVSTLKIQRTQQEDSAVYLCASSSGRFNQPQHFGDGTRLSIL.

This clone turned up a few times. V and J are TRBV29-1 and TRBJ1-1; D remains unclear. This CDR3 contains 13 residues. Germline V gene sequence: CDR1 SQVTM, CDR2 ANQGSEA. Trimming took off 6 bases at V and 0 bases at J, with 11 bases between the two ends. The CDR3 reads CSVRKEMNTEAFF. The CDR3 bases are TGCAGCGTGAGGAAGGAGATGAACACTGAAGCTTTCTTT. The full variable domain, rest sourced from reference TRBV29-1 and TRBJ1-1, is SAVISQKPSRDICQRGTSLTIQCQVDSQVTMMFWYRQQPGQSLTLIATANQGSEATYESGFVIDKFPISRPNLTFSTLTVSNMSPEDSSIYLCSVRKEMNTEAFFGQGTRLTVV.

The chain joins TRBV18 to TRBJ2-3; TRBD1 agrees at 11 bases. J gave up 3 bases and V 2 bases, and 4 bases lay outside the gene matches. Per germline, CDR1 KGHSH and CDR2 LQKENI. The CDR3 covers 16 residues. CDR3 nucleotides: TGTGCCAGCTCACCAATGGGACAGGGGGGAACAGATACGCAGTATTTT. It codes for CASSPMGQGGTDTQYF.

This chain links TRBV5-6 with TRBJ1-5; TRBD1 is a possible D gene (6 bases). The CDR3 runs to 14 residues. Trimming took 4 bases from V and 7 from J, leaving 15 bases between them. From germline, CDR1 is SGHDT and CDR2 YYEEEE. CDR3 nucleotide sequence: TGTGCCAGCAGCCGGAGGGGGGATGGACAGCCCCAGCATTTT. Its translation is CASSRRGDGQPQHF.

This chain joins TRBV5-6 and TRBJ2-5, with D hard to call. CDR3 length: 12 residues. Trimming pared 4 bases from V and 3 bases from J, leaving 7 bases between. Per germline, CDR1 SGHDT and CDR2 YYEEEE. This chain's CDR3 is CASSRREETQYF. The DNA for the CDR3 is TGTGCCAGCAGCCGCCGGGAAGAGACCCAGTACTTC.

The chain's CDR3 is CASSLDGRGDTIYF. The CDR3 bases are TGTGCCAGCAGCTTAGATGGCAGGGGAGACACCATATATTTT. The chain joins TRBV7-9 to TRBJ1-3, with D perhaps TRBD1 (6 bases). The ends were cut back, 1 base at V and 8 bases at J, with 12 bases in the middle. This CDR3 has 14 amino acids. Germline CDR1 SEHNR, CDR2 FQNEAQ (reference sequence).

This sequence joins TRBV6-5 and TRBJ1-2; no clear D gene. V lost 6 bases and J 5 bases, leaving 4 bases between the germline ends. Germline-derived CDR1 and CDR2 are MNHEY and SVGAGI. This CDR3 comprises 10 residues. CDR3 loop: CASSRYGYTF. CDR3 nucleotides: TGTGCCAGCAGCCGTTATGGCTACACCTTC.

The chain employs TRBV27 and TRBJ2-6; D is undetermined. V lost 1 base and J lost 1, with 8 bases in between. In germline, CDR1 is MNHEY, CDR2 SMNVEV (reference sequence). This CDR3 region has 16 residues. CDR3 sequence: CASSLLGYSGANVLTF. CDR3 nucleotide sequence: TGTGCCAGCAGTTTATTGGGGTATTCTGGGGCCAACGTCCTGACTTTC.

The count of this clone is one. The genes are TRBV6-5 and TRBJ1-2, with 9 positions matching TRBD1. The CDR3 has 14 amino acids. Germline loops: CDR1 MNHEY, CDR2 SVGAGI. The ends lost 6 bases at V and 2 bases at J; junction bases unmatched: 4. CDR3 protein: CASRRQGGNYGYTF. CDR3 bases: TGTGCCAGCAGACGACAGGGGGGAAACTATGGCTACACCTTC.

The rearrangement joins TRBV6-1 to TRBJ1-2; unclear D gene. Germline lookup yields CDR1 MNHNS and CDR2 SASEGT. Deletions cut 4 bases from V and 8 bases from J, with 11 bases between. The CDR3 consists of 12 residues. DNA for the CDR3: TGTGCCAGCAGTGGTTCCGGGTACGGCTACACCTTC. Encoded protein: CASSGSGYGYTF.

This chain links TRBV6-5 with TRBJ2-2, with D possibly matching TRBD1 (6 bases). Germline CDR1 and CDR2: MNHEY and SVGAGI. Between the trimmed V and J ends, which lost 4 bases and 4 bases, there was a span of 13 bases. There are 15 residues in the CDR3. CDR3 sequence: CASSSSGQSTGELFF. The CDR3 DNA is TGTGCCAGCAGTTCCTCGGGACAAAGCACCGGGGAGCTGTTTTTT.

The chain combines TRBV7-8 with TRBJ2-7; D unclear. The V gene lost 2 bases and the J gene lost 7 bases, with 9 bases spanning the gap. The CDR3 covers 12 residues. CDR1 is SGHVS, CDR2 FQNEAQ, per germline. The CDR3 sequence: CASSLRRWEQYF. For the CDR3, the DNA is TGTGCCAGCAGCTTAAGACGTTGGGAGCAGTACTTC.

The chain carries TRBV2 and TRBJ2-2; 8 bases are a match to TRBD1. The germline CDR1 and CDR2 sequences are SNHLY and FYNNEI. The ends lost 2 bases at V and 0 bases at J; junction bases unmatched: 5. CDR3 length equals 17 residues. For the CDR3, the DNA is TGTGCCAGCAGTGAACTCCTCAGGGGGCCGAACACCGGGGAGCTGTTTTTT. It encodes CASSELLRGPNTGELFF. The full variable domain, with the rest looked up from reference TRBV2 and TRBJ2-2, is EPEVTQTPSHQVTQMGQEVILRCVPISNHLYFYWYRQILGQKVEFLVSFYNNEISEKSEIFDDQFSVERPDGSNFTLKIRSTKLEDSAMYFCASSELLRGPNTGELFFGEGSRLTVL.

The chain joins TRBV19 to TRBJ1-1; D gene uncertain. The germline V gene encodes CDR1 LNHDA and CDR2 SQIVND (reference sequence). V gave up 0 bases and J gave up 4 bases, with 12 bases separating them. This CDR3 region has 15 residues. In DNA form, the CDR3 reads TGTGCCAGTAGTATAGAGAGTCAGAACCCCACTGAAGCTTTCTTT. This translates into CASSIESQNPTEAFF.

The chain recombines TRBV6-6 with TRBJ1-5; no reliable D call. This CDR3 spans 15 amino acids. The V gene lost 2 bases and the J gene lost 2 bases, with 10 bases spanning the gap. Germline CDR1 reads MNHNY; CDR2 reads SVGAGI (reference sequence). The CDR3 DNA reads TGTGCCAGCAGTTACAGGGTCGGGGGCAATCAGCCCCAGCATTTT. This encodes CASSYRVGGNQPQHF.

This clone was counted only a few times. This rearrangement joins TRBV10-3 to TRBJ1-2; D gene unclear. Germline CDR1 ENHRY, CDR2 SYGVKD. The CDR3 runs to 13 residues. V dropped 6 bases and J dropped 0 bases, with 8 bases sitting between them. CDR3 loop: CAIRPTSNYGYTF. Written as DNA, the CDR3 is TGTGCCATCAGACCGACTTCTAACTATGGCTACACCTTC.

This clone was detected once. The chain recombines TRBV5-1 with TRBJ1-5; a weak D match, TRBD1 (6 bases). Trimming stripped 3 bases from V and 4 bases from J, with 11 bases between. CDR1 is SGHRS, CDR2 YFSETQ, per germline. The CDR3 sequence is 14 residues long. The DNA of the CDR3 is TGCGCCAGCAGCTCGGGTACAGGGAATCAGCCCCAGCATTTT. This codes for CASSSGTGNQPQHF.